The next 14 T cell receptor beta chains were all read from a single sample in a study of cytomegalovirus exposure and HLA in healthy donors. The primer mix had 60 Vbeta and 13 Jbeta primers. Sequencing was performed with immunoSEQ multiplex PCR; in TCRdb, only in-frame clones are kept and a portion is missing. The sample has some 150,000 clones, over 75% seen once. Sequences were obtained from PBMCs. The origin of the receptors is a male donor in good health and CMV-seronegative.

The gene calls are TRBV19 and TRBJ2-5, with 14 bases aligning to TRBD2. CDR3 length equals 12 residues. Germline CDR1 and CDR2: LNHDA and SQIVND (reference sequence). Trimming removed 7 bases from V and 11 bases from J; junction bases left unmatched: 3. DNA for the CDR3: TGTGCCAGTATGGGACTAGCGGGAGAGCAGTACTTC. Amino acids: CASMGLAGEQYF.

CDR3 residues: CASSLGPGLAGAGTQYF. Written as DNA, the CDR3 is TGTGCCAGCAGCTTAGGCCCCGGACTAGCGGGAGCAGGGACCCAGTACTTC. The chain has TRBV13 and TRBJ2-5; the match to TRBD2 covers 13 bases. The CDR3 has 17 residues. CDR1 is PRHDT, CDR2 FYEKMQ, per germline (reference sequence). With 0 bases clipped from V and 7 bases from J, the junction kept 8 bases outside the gene matches.

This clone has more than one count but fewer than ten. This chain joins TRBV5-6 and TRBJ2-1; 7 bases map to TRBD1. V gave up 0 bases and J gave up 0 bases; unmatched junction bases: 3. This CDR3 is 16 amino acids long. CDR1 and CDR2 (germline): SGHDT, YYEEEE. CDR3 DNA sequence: TGTGCCAGCAGCTTGGACAGGGGTAGCTCCTACAATGAGCAGTTCTTC. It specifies CASSLDRGSSYNEQFF. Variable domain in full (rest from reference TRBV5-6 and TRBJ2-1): DAGVTQSPTHLIKTRGQQVTLRCSPKSGHDTVSWYQQALGQGPQFIFQYYEEEERQRGNFPDRFSGHQFPNYSSELNVNALLLGDSALYLCASSLDRGSSYNEQFFGPGTRLTVL.

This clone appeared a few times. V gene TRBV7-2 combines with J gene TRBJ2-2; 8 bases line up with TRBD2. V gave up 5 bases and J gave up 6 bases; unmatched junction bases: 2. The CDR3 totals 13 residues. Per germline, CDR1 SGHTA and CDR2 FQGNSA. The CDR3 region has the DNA TGTGCCAGCAGCCGGGAGGGGCCCGGGGAGCTGTTTTTT. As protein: CASSREGPGELFF.

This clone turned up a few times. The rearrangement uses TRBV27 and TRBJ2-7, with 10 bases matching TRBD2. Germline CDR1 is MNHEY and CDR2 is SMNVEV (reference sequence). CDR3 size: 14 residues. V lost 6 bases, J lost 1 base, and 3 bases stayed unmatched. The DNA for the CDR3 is TGTGCCAGCAGCCTAGCGGGAGAGTCCTACGAGCAGTACTTC. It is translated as CASSLAGESYEQYF.

The CDR3 loop reads CASSPLQGHEQYF. CDR3 DNA: TGTGCCAGCTCACCCCTACAGGGCCACGAGCAGTACTTC. The chain recombines TRBV18 with TRBJ2-7, with D perhaps matching TRBD1 (6 bases). V dropped 3 bases and J dropped 5 bases, with 11 bases sitting between them. The V gene's germline CDR1 is KGHSH and CDR2 LQKENI. This CDR3 has 13 residues.

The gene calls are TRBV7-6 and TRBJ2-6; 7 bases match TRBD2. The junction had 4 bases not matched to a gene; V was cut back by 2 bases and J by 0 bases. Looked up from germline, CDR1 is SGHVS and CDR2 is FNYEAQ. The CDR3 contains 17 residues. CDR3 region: CASSLSGGSSGANVLTF. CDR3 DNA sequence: TGTGCCAGCAGCTTATCGGGGGGAAGCTCTGGGGCCAACGTCCTGACTTTC. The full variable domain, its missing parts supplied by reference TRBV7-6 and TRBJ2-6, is GAGVSQSPRYKVTKRGQDVALRCDPISGHVSLYWYRQALGQGPEFLTYFNYEAQQDKSGLPNDRFSAERPEGSISTLTIQRTEQRDSAMYRCASSLSGGSSGANVLTFGAGSRLTVL.

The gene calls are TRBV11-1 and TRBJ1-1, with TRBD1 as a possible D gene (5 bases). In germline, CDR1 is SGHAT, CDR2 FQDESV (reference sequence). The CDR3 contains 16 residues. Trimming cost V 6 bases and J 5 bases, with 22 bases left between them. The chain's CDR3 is CASRKRKWDSLTEAFF. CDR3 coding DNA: TGTGCCAGCAGGAAAAGAAAATGGGACTCTCTAACTGAAGCTTTCTTT.

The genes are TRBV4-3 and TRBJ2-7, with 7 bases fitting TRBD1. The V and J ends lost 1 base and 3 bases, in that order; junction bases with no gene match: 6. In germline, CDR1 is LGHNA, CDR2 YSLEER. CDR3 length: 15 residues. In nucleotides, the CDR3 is TGCGCCAGCAGCCAAGTTCGGACAGGTATCTACGAGCAGTACTTC. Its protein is CASSQVRTGIYEQYF.

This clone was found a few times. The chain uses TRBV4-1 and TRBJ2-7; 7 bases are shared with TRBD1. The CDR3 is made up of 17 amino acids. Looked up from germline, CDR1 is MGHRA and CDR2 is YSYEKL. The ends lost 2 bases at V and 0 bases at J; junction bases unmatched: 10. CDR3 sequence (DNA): TGCGCCAGCAGCCAATATTCAGCCAGGGGGAGCTCCTACGAGCAGTACTTC. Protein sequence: CASSQYSARGSSYEQYF.

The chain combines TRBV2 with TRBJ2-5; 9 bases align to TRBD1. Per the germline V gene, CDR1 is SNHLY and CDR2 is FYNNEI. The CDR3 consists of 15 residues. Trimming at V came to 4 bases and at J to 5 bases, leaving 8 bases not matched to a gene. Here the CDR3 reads CASSVPGQGRETQYF. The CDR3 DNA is TGTGCCAGCAGTGTCCCGGGACAGGGTAGGGAGACCCAGTACTTC. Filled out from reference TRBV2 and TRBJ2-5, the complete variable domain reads EPEVTQTPSHQVTQMGQEVILRCVPISNHLYFYWYRQILGQKVEFLVSFYNNEISEKSEIFDDQFSVERPDGSNFTLKIRSTKLEDSAMYFCASSVPGQGRETQYFGPGTRLLVL.

The CDR3 DNA reads as TGTGCCAGCAGCCCCAAAGACTGGAGGGGCGACCATACGCAGTATTTT. This codes for CASSPKDWRGDHTQYF. The V and J genes are TRBV7-9 and TRBJ2-3; perhaps TRBD2 as D (6 bases). Germline V gene lookup returns CDR1 SEHNR and CDR2 FQNEAQ (reference sequence). Trimming shortened V by 5 bases and J by 7 bases, and 22 bases separated the two germline ends. This CDR3 contains 16 residues.

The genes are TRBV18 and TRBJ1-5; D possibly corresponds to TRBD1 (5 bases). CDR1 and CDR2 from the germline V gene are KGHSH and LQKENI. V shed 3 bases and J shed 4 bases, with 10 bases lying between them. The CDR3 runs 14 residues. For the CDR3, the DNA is TGTGCCAGCTCACCTTGGGACTCTAATCAGCCCCAGCATTTT. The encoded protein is CASSPWDSNQPQHF. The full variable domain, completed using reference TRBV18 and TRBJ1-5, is NAGVMQNPRHLVRRRGQEARLRCSPMKGHSHVYWYRQLPEEGLKFMVYLQKENIIDESGMPKERFSAEFPKEGPSILRIQQVVRGDSAAYFCASSPWDSNQPQHFGDGTRLSIL.

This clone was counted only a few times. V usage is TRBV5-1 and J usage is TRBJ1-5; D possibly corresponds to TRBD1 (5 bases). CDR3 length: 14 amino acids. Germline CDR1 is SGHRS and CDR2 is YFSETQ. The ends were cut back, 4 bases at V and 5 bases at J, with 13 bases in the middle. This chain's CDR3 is CASSLDQGDQPQHF. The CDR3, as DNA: TGCGCCAGCAGCCTTGATCAGGGTGATCAGCCCCAGCATTTT.